A single sample gave rise to the 9 T cell receptor beta chains below, sequenced in a study of beta chain features in type 1 diabetes. Investigators reverse transcribed all isolated RNA, so they sequenced expressed TCRB transcripts. Profiling relied on immunoSEQ multiplex PCR, and the TCRdb table lists in-frame clones only, not all of them. The table has roughly 45,000 clones, approximately 53% seen once. What was sequenced was stem cell memory CD4+ T cells from blood. The receptors were gathered from a woman aged 25 to 45 in good health.

V usage is TRBV19 and J usage is TRBJ1-3; D unclear. The CDR3 has 16 amino acids. V lost 5 bases and J lost 2, with 16 bases in between. Germline-derived CDR1 and CDR2 are LNHDA and SQIVND (reference sequence). The CDR3 DNA is TGTGCCAGTAGTTTACACCTATCCGGGACTGGAAACACCATATATTTT. Its protein is CASSLHLSGTGNTIYF.

This clone was seen only a few times. This sequence joins TRBV5-1 and TRBJ2-5, with 11 bases that match TRBD1. From germline, CDR1 is SGHRS and CDR2 YFSETQ. The ends lost 4 bases at V and 1 base at J; junction bases unmatched: 6. The CDR3 is made up of 16 amino acids. The CDR3 coding sequence is TGCGCCAGCAGCATAAAGGGACAGGGGGTCCAAGAGACCCAGTACTTC. Protein product: CASSIKGQGVQETQYF.

The chain is built from TRBV6-1 and TRBJ2-3, with D uncertain. Germline lookup yields CDR1 MNHNS and CDR2 SASEGT. Trimming cost V 2 bases and J 4 bases, with 13 bases left between them. This CDR3 is 15 amino acids long. As DNA, the CDR3 is TGTGCCAGCAGTGAATTTTTTCAGGTGGCAGATACGCAGTATTTT. As protein: CASSEFFQVADTQYF.

The chain joins TRBV5-1 to TRBJ2-3, with D tentatively TRBD2 (5 bases). Germline-derived CDR1 and CDR2 are SGHRS and YFSETQ. V was shortened by 1 base and J by 4 bases, with 13 bases between the two germline ends. CDR3 length: 15 amino acids. CDR3 in amino acids: CASSLQSGKSDTQYF. Here the CDR3 DNA reads TGCGCCAGCAGCTTGCAAAGCGGAAAATCAGATACGCAGTATTTT.

The rearrangement joins TRBV28 to TRBJ2-7; TRBD1 matches 11 bases. Losses at the gene ends were 5 bases for V and 7 bases for J; bases not matched to a gene: 7. Germline CDR1 MDHEN, CDR2 SYDVKM. This CDR3 is built from 14 residues. CDR3 protein: CASSDGQGAGEQYF. CDR3 DNA sequence: TGTGCCAGCAGTGATGGACAGGGGGCAGGGGAGCAGTACTTC. Complete variable domain (other parts from reference TRBV28 and TRBJ2-7): DVKVTQSSRYLVKRTGEKVFLECVQDMDHENMFWYRQDPGLGLRLIYFSYDVKMKEKGDIPEGYSVSREKKERFSLILESASTNQTSMYLCASSDGQGAGEQYFGPGTRLTVT.

The chain couples TRBV18 to TRBJ2-1; the D gene is possibly TRBD2 (6 bases). The CDR3 contains 16 residues. Germline values: CDR1 KGHSH, CDR2 LQKENI. V was pared by 6 bases and J by 6 bases, with 21 bases between. The CDR3 sequence: CASSGTAAGTPNEQFF. The CDR3 DNA follows: TGTGCCAGCTCCGGGACGGCAGCGGGCACTCCCAATGAGCAGTTCTTC.

This clone was picked up a small number of times. The chain combines TRBV28 with TRBJ2-5, with TRBD2 identical over 13 bases. Germline V CDR1 and CDR2: MDHEN, SYDVKM. The CDR3 contains 13 residues. Trimming took 10 bases from V and 7 from J; bases not matched to a gene: 6. CDR3 loop: CATRTSGSRTQYF. CDR3 in DNA: TGTGCCACCCGGACTAGCGGGAGTCGGACCCAGTACTTC.

This clone has more than one count but fewer than ten. The V and J genes are TRBV7-3 and TRBJ1-3; D perhaps matches TRBD1 (5 bases). V was pared by 3 bases and J by 2 bases, with 11 bases between. The CDR3 contains 15 residues. CDR1 is SGHTA and CDR2 is FQGTGA in the germline V gene. This CDR3 reads CASSLAGMPGNTIYF. DNA of the CDR3: TGTGCCAGCAGCTTGGCAGGGATGCCTGGAAACACCATATATTTT.

The chain is built from TRBV29-1 and TRBJ2-7; 12 nucleotides line up with TRBD2. Trimming at V came to 6 bases and at J to 0 bases, leaving 6 bases not matched to a gene. The CDR3 sequence is 15 residues long. Germline CDR1 reads SQVTM; CDR2 reads ANQGSEA. In DNA form, the CDR3 reads TGCAGCGTCTCCGGGACTAGCGGGTCCTCCTACGAGCAGTACTTC. It codes for CSVSGTSGSSYEQYF.